This T cell receptor (beta chain) was obtained from a study of blood T cell repertoires in COVID-19. Study as a whole: T cells, B-cell-depleted T cells, or PBMCs provided the cDNA or gDNA that served as material.

Profiled with immunoSEQ multiplex PCR; TCRdb holds only in-frame clones, not every one. The table has more than 450,000 clones, about nine tenths seen once. The CDR3 contains 14 residues. CDR1 is SEHNR, CDR2 FQNEAQ, per germline (reference sequence). Trimming cost V 6 bases and J 4 bases, with 15 bases left between them. The chain has TRBV7-9 and TRBJ2-5, with D tentatively TRBD1 (6 bases). The receptor's source is a woman between 18 and 29 years old who had recovered from COVID-19. Sequencing input: PBMCs or T cells enriched from blood (not recorded which). The CDR3 DNA reads TGTGCCAGCAGGACTACAGGGATCACAGAGACCCAGTACTTC. It is translated as CASRTTGITETQYF.